These 4 T cell receptor beta chains were sequenced from one sample in a study of technical replicates of blood from several donors (TCRdb year 2017). The library was obtained by the immunoSEQ multiplex PCR assay. The source is immuneACCESS, and TCRdb retained only in-frame sequences with V and J called. Part of the clones is not carried over; for the studies checked, unresolved V genes explain less than half of this, and the remainder is unexplained. Here the sample has almost 65,000 clones; approximately 86% occur a single time. The ten largest clonotypes hold approximately 5.1% of the sample. What was sequenced was PBMCs. The receptors originated from a human donor in good health. Some clones in this sample may be carry-over from other donors' samples.

The gene calls are TRBV28 and TRBJ1-5; 7 positions match TRBD1. This CDR3 is built from 14 residues. Germline V gene data show CDR1 as MDHEN and CDR2 as SYDVKM. V lost 6 bases to trimming and J lost 10 bases; unmatched junction nucleotides: 12. The chain's CDR3 is CASSLTGAERPQHF. CDR3 DNA: TGTGCCAGCAGCCTTACAGGGGCCGAAAGACCCCAGCATTTT. The variable domain in full, completed from reference TRBV28 and TRBJ1-5, reads DVKVTQSSRYLVKRTGEKVFLECVQDMDHENMFWYRQDPGLGLRLIYFSYDVKMKEKGDIPEGYSVSREKKERFSLILESASTNQTSMYLCASSLTGAERPQHFGDGTRLSIL.

The CDR3 nucleotides are TGCGCCAGCAGCTTGGGCCAGGACAGTTGGAATGAGCAGTTCTTC. This codes for CASSLGQDSWNEQFF. This chain connects TRBV5-1 to TRBJ2-1; TRBD1 might be the D (6 bases). The CDR3 spans 15 residues. Germline V gene sequence: CDR1 SGHRS, CDR2 YFSETQ. V was trimmed by 0 bases and J by 7 bases, leaving 14 bases between them.

V usage is TRBV4-3 and J usage is TRBJ2-2; TRBD1 is a possible D gene (7 bases). The CDR3 runs to 17 residues. Looked up from germline, CDR1 is LGHNA and CDR2 is YSLEER. V was cut by 4 bases and J by 0 bases, with 15 bases left in between. The CDR3 protein is CASSRRGLATNTGELFF. CDR3 DNA sequence: TGCGCCAGCAGCCGGAGGGGGCTAGCGACGAACACCGGGGAGCTGTTTTTT.

V gene TRBV4-1 combines with J gene TRBJ2-4; 8 bases match TRBD1. Looked up from germline, CDR1 is MGHRA and CDR2 is YSYEKL. Losses at the gene ends were 4 bases for V and 1 base for J; bases not matched to a gene: 9. The CDR3 has 17 residues. CDR3 residues: CASSPQGQALAKNIQYF. The CDR3 DNA reads TGCGCCAGCAGCCCACAGGGACAGGCTTTGGCCAAAAACATTCAGTACTTC.